This note documents a single TCR beta chain sequence. This entry is derived from a study of healthy donors' naive CD4 and CD8 T cells. About the research overall: Donors spanned ages 20-25, 40-50 and 60-70 years, half female.

The V end was cut by 3 bases, the J end by 4 bases, with 7 bases between. The germline V gene has CDR1 SQVTM and CDR2 ANQGSEA. The CDR3 has 12 amino acids. A linear amplification protocol produced the TCR libraries from around 0.55 ug of total RNA. In the original analysis: Sequencing covered approximately 86,000 rearranged alpha-chain transcripts across several healthy donors. TCRdb recomputed calls from the reads with MiXCR, one row per CDR3 protein. In this record, the V and J calls reflect TCRdb's handling and not the investigators' own analysis. The repertoire has roughly 200,000 distinct CDR3 sequences, around 74% of them found once; the top ten carry roughly 2.3%.

The clonotype was recovered from a pool of human donors in good health; the sample pools cells from several healthy donors. The chain uses TRBV29-1 and TRBJ2-1; D is undetermined. The sequencing input was naive CD4+ and CD8+ T cells sorted from blood, pooled from several donors. The CDR3 here is CSVDLGYNEQFF. CDR3 nucleotide sequence: TGCAGCGTTGATCTGGGGTACAATGAGCAGTTCTTC.